Following are 8 T cell receptor beta chains from one sample sequenced in a study of cytomegalovirus exposure and HLA in healthy donors. Researchers ran the PCR with 60 Vbeta and 13 Jbeta primers. The repertoire was sequenced with immunoSEQ multiplex PCR; TCRdb's copy has only in-frame clones and lacks some. The table shows 200,000 to 250,000 clones, with around 76% occurring only once. Sequencing was carried out using PBMCs. All receptors derive from a middle-aged woman in good health and CMV-seropositive.

The rearrangement uses TRBV9 and TRBJ1-1; 10 nucleotides line up with TRBD1. The trim removed 4 bases at V and 0 bases at J, leaving 6 bases unmatched. Germline V CDR1 and CDR2: SGDLS, YYNGEE. This CDR3 is 16 amino acids long. Written as DNA, the CDR3 is TGTGCCAGCAGCCCTAAGGGACAGGGGATGAACACTGAAGCTTTCTTT. Protein sequence: CASSPKGQGMNTEAFF.

This clone was observed a handful of times. The rearrangement uses TRBV9 and TRBJ2-6; 7 nucleotides line up with TRBD1. The CDR3 has 18 residues. Germline V gives CDR1 SGDLS, CDR2 YYNGEE. The junction had 10 bases not matched to a gene; V was cut back by 4 bases and J by 0 bases. The CDR3 sequence is CASSPRQGESSGANVLTF. The CDR3, as DNA: TGTGCCAGCAGCCCCCGACAGGGCGAAAGCTCTGGGGCCAACGTCCTGACTTTC. Combining the CDR3 with reference TRBV9 and TRBJ2-6 gives the whole variable domain DSGVTQTPKHLITATGQRVTLRCSPRSGDLSVYWYQQSLDQGLQFLIQYYNGEERAKGNILERFSAQQFPDLHSELNLSSLELGDSALYFCASSPRQGESSGANVLTFGAGSRLTVL.

The chain employs TRBV7-2 and TRBJ1-5, with 7 bases matching TRBD1. This CDR3 is 14 amino acids long. Germline trimming cut 4 bases from V and 7 bases from J; bases unmatched to any gene: 7. CDR1 and CDR2 from the germline V gene are SGHTA and FQGNSA. As DNA, the CDR3 is TGTGCCAGCAGCTCGGGACAGTTAATGCAGCCCCAGCATTTT. It translates to CASSSGQLMQPQHF.

This chain connects TRBV30 to TRBJ1-6; 8 bases are a match to TRBD1. V shed 2 bases, J shed 12 bases, and the junction held 15 bases outside the gene matches. Germline V lookup: CDR1 GTSNPN, CDR2 SVGIG (reference sequence). This CDR3 has 16 amino acids. The DNA of the CDR3 is TGTGCCTGGAGTACCCCCCGGACAGGGAATTTTTTACCCCTCCACTTT. It translates to CAWSTPRTGNFLPLHF. Full variable domain (missing parts from reference TRBV30 and TRBJ1-6): SQTIHQWPATLVQPVGSPLSLECTVEGTSNPNLYWYRQAAGRGLQLLFYSVGIGQISSEVPQNLSASRPQDRQFILSSKKLLLSDSGFYLCAWSTPRTGNFLPLHFGNGTRLTVT.

This chain uses TRBV30 with TRBJ2-7, with D tentatively TRBD1 (6 bases). CDR1 and CDR2 (germline): GTSNPN, SVGIG (reference sequence). This CDR3 has 14 residues. Trimming took off 3 bases at V and 0 bases at J, with 12 bases between the two ends. CDR3 DNA sequence: TGTGCCTGGAGCCATCGACAGGTCTCCTACGAGCAGTACTTC. Its translation is CAWSHRQVSYEQYF.

The rearrangement joins TRBV15 to TRBJ1-1; 9 nucleotides match TRBD1. Per the germline V gene, CDR1 is LNHNV and CDR2 is YYDKDF (reference sequence). After removal of 0 bases from V and 2 bases from J, the junction contained 7 bases not matched to a gene. This CDR3 is 17 amino acids long. Here the CDR3 DNA reads TGTGCCACCAGCAGAGAAGCTGGGACAGGGAAAAACACTGAAGCTTTCTTT. Translating gives CATSREAGTGKNTEAFF.

The chain couples TRBV5-6 to TRBJ2-7; a possible D gene is TRBD1 (5 bases). V lost 4 bases and J 4 bases, leaving 12 bases between the germline ends. CDR3 size: 13 residues. CDR1 and CDR2 from the germline V gene are SGHDT and YYEEEE. CDR3 in amino acids: CASSVQAPYEQYF. CDR3 in DNA: TGTGCCAGCAGCGTACAGGCTCCTTACGAGCAGTACTTC. The entire variable domain, with the rest obtained from reference TRBV5-6 and TRBJ2-7, is as follows: DAGVTQSPTHLIKTRGQQVTLRCSPKSGHDTVSWYQQALGQGPQFIFQYYEEEERQRGNFPDRFSGHQFPNYSSELNVNALLLGDSALYLCASSVQAPYEQYFGPGTRLTVT.

The chain carries TRBV11-3 and TRBJ2-3; 7 bases are shared with TRBD2. Germline CDR1 is SGHNT and CDR2 is YENEEA. The CDR3 contains 13 residues. The V gene end was trimmed by 9 bases and the J gene end by 4 bases; junction bases not matched to a gene: 7. The CDR3 DNA reads TGTGCCAGGGGGGAGGGAAACCCAGATACGCAGTATTTT. Translated: CARGEGNPDTQYF.